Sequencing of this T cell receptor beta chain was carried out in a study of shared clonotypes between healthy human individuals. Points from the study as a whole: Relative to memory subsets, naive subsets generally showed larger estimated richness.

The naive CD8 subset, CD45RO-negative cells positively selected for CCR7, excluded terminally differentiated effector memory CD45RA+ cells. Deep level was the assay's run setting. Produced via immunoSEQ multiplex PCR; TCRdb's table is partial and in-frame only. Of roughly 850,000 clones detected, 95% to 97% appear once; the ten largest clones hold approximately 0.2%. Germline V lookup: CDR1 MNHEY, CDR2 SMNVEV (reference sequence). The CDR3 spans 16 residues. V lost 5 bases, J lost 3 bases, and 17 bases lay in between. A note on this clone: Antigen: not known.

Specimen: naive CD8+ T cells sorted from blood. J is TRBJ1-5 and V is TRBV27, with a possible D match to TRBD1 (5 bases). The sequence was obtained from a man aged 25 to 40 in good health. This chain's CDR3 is CASSPRSRGPNQPQHF. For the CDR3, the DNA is TGTGCCAGCAGTCCACGAAGTAGGGGACCCAATCAGCCCCAGCATTTT.